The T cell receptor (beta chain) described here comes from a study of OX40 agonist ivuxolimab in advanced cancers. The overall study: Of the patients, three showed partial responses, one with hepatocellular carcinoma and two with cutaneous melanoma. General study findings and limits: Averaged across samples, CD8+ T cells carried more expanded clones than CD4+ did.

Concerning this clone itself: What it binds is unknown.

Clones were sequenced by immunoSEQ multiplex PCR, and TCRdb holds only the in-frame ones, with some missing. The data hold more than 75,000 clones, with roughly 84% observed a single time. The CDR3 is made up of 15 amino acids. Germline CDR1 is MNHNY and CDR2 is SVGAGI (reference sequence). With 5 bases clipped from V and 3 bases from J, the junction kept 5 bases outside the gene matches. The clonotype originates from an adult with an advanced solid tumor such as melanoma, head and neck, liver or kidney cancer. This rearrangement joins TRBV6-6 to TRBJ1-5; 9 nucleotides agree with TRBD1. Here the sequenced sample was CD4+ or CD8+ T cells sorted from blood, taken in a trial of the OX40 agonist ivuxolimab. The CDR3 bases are TGTGCCAGCAGTACAAGGACAGGGGCCAATCAGCCCCAGCATTTT. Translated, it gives CASSTRTGANQPQHF.